This TCR beta chain originates from a study of cytomegalovirus exposure and HLA in healthy donors. Study conclusions and caveats: The HLA-A and HLA-B alleles of most subjects were reportedly predicted accurately from TCR beta sequences. Presence/absence analyses rested on an assumption that sequencing depth was roughly uniform across donors.

Primers included in the PCR were 60 Vbeta and 13 Jbeta primers. TCRdb's table, derived via immunoSEQ multiplex PCR, lists solely in-frame clones and lacks some. Of approximately 140,000 clones in the sample, about 85% were seen once. With respect to this clone: Its specificity is unknown.

Germline-derived CDR1 and CDR2 are LNHDA and SQIVND (reference sequence). This CDR3 has 17 amino acids. The ends were cut back, 3 bases at V and 3 bases at J, with 21 bases in the middle. Sequencing input: PBMCs. The TCR was taken from a boy aged 5-17 years in good health and CMV-seronegative. The V call is TRBV19, the J call TRBJ2-7, with D possibly matching TRBD1 (5 bases). This CDR3 reads CASSIIPQAGLIYEQYF. DNA of the CDR3: TGTGCCAGTAGTATTATCCCCCAGGCAGGGTTAATCTACGAGCAGTACTTC.